Listed here are 24 T cell receptor beta chains from one sample, sequenced in a study of blood T cells in healthy people across ages. Sample-barcoded 5' priming and a J-beta primer mix drove a second PCR of about 7 to 12 cycles. TCRdb processed the 5' RACE reads anew with MiXCR; each CDR3 protein has one entry. The sample lists approximately 1.5 million distinct CDR3 sequences, 35% to 45% occurring once. Sequenced sample: blood. The receptors stem from a woman aged 18-29 years in good health.

This clonotype was recorded at least ten times. V usage is TRBV6-2 or TRBV6-3 and J usage is TRBJ2-5; D uncertain. Germline CDR1 MNHEY, CDR2 SVGEGT. Trimming pared 3 bases from V and 11 bases from J, leaving 19 bases between. The CDR3 extends over 14 amino acids. This chain's CDR3 is CASSYYRTYNEQYF. CDR3 DNA sequence: TGTGCCAGCAGTTATTACCGGACGTACAATGAGCAGTACTTC.

The chain has TRBV5-5 and TRBJ2-7; no firm D call. Trimming pared 4 bases from V and 0 bases from J, leaving 8 bases between. The CDR3 runs 13 residues. Germline lookup yields CDR1 SGHKS and CDR2 YYEKEE (reference sequence). As DNA, the CDR3 is TGTGCCAGCAGCAGATGGGACTCCTACGAGCAGTACTTC. Amino acid sequence: CASSRWDSYEQYF.

The chain uses TRBV6-2 or TRBV6-3 and TRBJ2-1; a possible D gene is TRBD1 (6 bases). Trimming left V 5 bases short and J 6 bases short, with 11 bases between. The CDR3 spans 13 residues. Germline assignment: CDR1 MNHEY and CDR2 SVGEGT. The CDR3 reads CASSDTGSNEQFF. The CDR3 nucleotides read TGTGCCAGCAGTGATACAGGGTCCAATGAGCAGTTCTTC.

The genes are TRBV12-3 or TRBV12-4 and TRBJ1-2; D possibly corresponds to TRBD1 (6 bases). V dropped 5 bases and J dropped 8 bases, with 15 bases sitting between them. This CDR3 contains 13 residues. The CDR3 coding sequence is TGTGCCAGCAGTACCCGCGGGGGGCGAGGCTACACCTTC. Its translation is CASSTRGGRGYTF.

This clonotype was recorded at least ten times. The J gene is TRBJ1-2, the V gene TRBV4-3; 7 bases map to TRBD1. Per the germline V gene, CDR1 is LGHNA and CDR2 is YSLEER. CDR3 size: 14 residues. V shed 4 bases and J 4 bases; nucleotides not matched to a gene: 6. The chain's CDR3 is CASSRQQGSYGYTF. CDR3 nucleotides: TGCGCCAGCAGCCGACAACAGGGGAGCTATGGCTACACCTTC.

The CDR3 DNA reads as TGCGCCAGCAGCTTATCCACGCGGACGATCTCCTACGAGCAGTACTTC. Translated: CASSLSTRTISYEQYF. The V gene is TRBV5-1, the J gene TRBJ2-7; no definite D call. In germline, CDR1 is SGHRS, CDR2 YFSETQ. Trimming cost V 2 bases and J 0 bases, with 15 bases left between them. The CDR3 contains 16 residues.

Notes on this clonotype: The junction departs from germline at one end; a sequencing error may be responsible. The V and J genes are TRBV6-5 and TRBJ2-3, with TRBD2 matching 7 bases. Germline CDR1 reads MNHEY; CDR2 reads SVGAGI. This CDR3 spans 16 amino acids. This chain's CDR3 is CAGRGFAAGSIDTQYF. The CDR3 coding sequence is TGTGCCGGCAGAGGGTTTGCAGCGGGGAGTATAGATACGCAGTATTTT.

This clonotype was counted only a few times. The chain couples TRBV7-9 to TRBJ2-3; D might be TRBD1 or TRBD2, each matching 5 bases. The germline V gene has CDR1 SEHNR and CDR2 FQNEAQ (reference sequence). Trimming took 3 bases from V and 0 from J, leaving 10 bases between them. The CDR3 covers 15 residues. The CDR3 loop is CASSLDGASTDTQYF. CDR3 coding DNA: TGTGCCAGCAGCTTGGACGGGGCTAGCACAGATACGCAGTATTTT.

This clonotype was detected only once. The chain recombines TRBV10-3 with TRBJ2-5, with TRBD1 matching 9 bases. CDR1 is ENHRY, CDR2 SYGVKD, per germline. J gave up 2 bases and V 5 bases, and 6 bases lay outside the gene matches. This CDR3 comprises 15 residues. CDR3 nucleotides: TGTGCCATCAGTAAAAGACAGGGGGTTCAAGAGACCCAGTACTTC. Residues: CAISKRQGVQETQYF.

The J gene is TRBJ2-5, the V gene TRBV5-1; D ambiguous. CDR1 and CDR2 from the germline V gene are SGHRS and YFSETQ. V dropped 2 bases and J dropped 11 bases, with 19 bases sitting between them. This CDR3 comprises 14 residues. This CDR3 reads CASSLGNGRLGQYF. CDR3 DNA sequence: TGCGCCAGCAGCTTAGGTAACGGGCGATTAGGGCAGTACTTC.

The chain joins TRBV6-2 or TRBV6-3 to TRBJ1-1; no definite D call. The CDR3 runs 14 residues. With 0 bases removed from V and 1 base from J, the gap between germline ends came to 6 bases. Germline V CDR1 and CDR2: MNHEY, SVGEGT. The CDR3, as DNA: TGTGCCAGCAGTTACTCGGCCCGGAACACTGAAGCTTTCTTT. It specifies CASSYSARNTEAFF.

The chain carries TRBV7-9 and TRBJ2-5, with D perhaps assigned TRBD1 or TRBD2 (6 bases each). The CDR3 runs 16 residues. Trimming stripped 5 bases from V and 4 bases from J, with 20 bases between. The germline V gene has CDR1 SEHNR and CDR2 FQNEAQ (reference sequence). The CDR3 DNA follows: TGTGCCAGCAGCACCCAACTAGCCCTAGGGGGAGAGACCCAGTACTTC. Translating it yields CASSTQLALGGETQYF.

CDR3 DNA sequence: TGTGCCAGCAGCCACGGGACTCACAGCAGGTACGAGCAGTACTTC. This encodes CASSHGTHSRYEQYF. The rearrangement joins TRBV21-1 to TRBJ2-7; the table gives TRBD2 as D, unverified against the DNA. TRBV21-1 is listed as a pseudogene. This CDR3 is built from 15 residues.

The chain joins TRBV6-6 to TRBJ1-3; no clear D. The CDR3 runs 16 residues. Germline CDR1 MNHNY, CDR2 SVGAGI (reference sequence). V was clipped by 6 bases and J by 4 bases, with 19 bases between them. CDR3 amino acids: CASRRAGPNGGNTIYF. The CDR3 nucleotides read TGTGCCAGCAGAAGAGCGGGCCCCAACGGGGGAAACACCATATATTTT.

This sequence joins TRBV5-1 and TRBJ1-2; no reliable D call. The CDR3 contains 15 residues. CDR1 is SGHRS, CDR2 YFSETQ, per germline. Deletions cut 0 bases from V and 6 bases from J, with 15 bases between. CDR3 amino acids: CASSLAGSAADGYTF. The CDR3 bases are TGCGCCAGCAGCTTGGCTGGGTCGGCCGCGGATGGCTACACCTTC.

This chain connects TRBV29-1 to TRBJ2-2; 7 positions match TRBD2. V lost 7 bases and J lost 6; bases outside the gene matches: 11. The length of the CDR3 is 14 residues. Germline V gene sequence: CDR1 SQVTM, CDR2 ANQGSEA. CDR3 sequence: CSAKAQGGPGELFF. CDR3 in DNA: TGCAGCGCAAAGGCCCAGGGAGGGCCCGGGGAGCTGTTTTTT.

Note on this clonotype: Germline and junction disagree at one end, which may indicate a read error. The chain recombines TRBV14 with TRBJ2-1; 7 nucleotides agree with TRBD2. The CDR3 extends over 16 amino acids. CDR1 SGHDN and CDR2 FVKESK come from the germline V gene. Here the CDR3 reads CASSQEVASGYKEQFF. The CDR3 DNA follows: TGTGCCAGCAGCCAAGAGGTGGCTAGCGGATACAAGGAGCAGTTCTTC.

CDR3 in amino acids: CASSMTGASYEQYF. The CDR3 DNA is TGTGCCAGCAGTATGACAGGGGCATCCTACGAGCAGTACTTC. V gene TRBV27 combines with J gene TRBJ2-7; 8 nucleotides match TRBD1. The CDR3 is 14 amino acids. After removal of 5 bases from V and 1 base from J, the junction contained 4 bases not matched to a gene. Germline V gene sequence: CDR1 MNHEY, CDR2 SMNVEV (reference sequence).

The J gene is TRBJ1-1, the V gene TRBV4-1; TRBD1 is a possible D gene (5 bases). The CDR3 consists of 13 residues. Trimming took off 4 bases at V and 11 bases at J, with 17 bases between the two ends. CDR1 is MGHRA, CDR2 YSYEKL, per germline. The CDR3 DNA sequence: TGCGCCAGCAGCCGGACCGACAGTGAGGACGCTTTCTTT. Amino acid sequence: CASSRTDSEDAFF.

This CDR3 reads CASSLDGLASQETQYF. The CDR3 region has the DNA TGTGCCAGCAGCTTAGATGGGCTAGCGAGTCAAGAGACCCAGTACTTC. The chain couples TRBV7-2 to TRBJ2-5, with D possibly matching TRBD2 (6 bases). Germline CDR1 SGHTA, CDR2 FQGNSA. This CDR3 contains 16 residues. Trimming left V 1 base short and J 2 bases short, with 14 bases between.

This clonotype has only one observation. The chain couples TRBV10-3 to TRBJ2-5; 8 nucleotides align to TRBD2. The CDR3 spans 15 residues. Germline V lookup: CDR1 ENHRY, CDR2 SYGVKD. The V and J ends lost 0 bases and 1 base, in that order; junction bases with no gene match: 1. The CDR3 here is CAISESSGGQETQYF. Here the CDR3 DNA reads TGTGCCATCAGTGAGTCCAGCGGGGGCCAAGAGACCCAGTACTTC.

This clonotype showed up just a few times. The chain employs TRBV12-3 or TRBV12-4 and TRBJ1-2; a weak D match, TRBD1 (5 bases). This CDR3 region has 16 residues. V was clipped by 1 base and J by 4 bases, with 16 bases between them. CDR3 DNA sequence: TGTGCCAGCAGTTTAGGGACACAATTAGGTGGCTATGGCTACACCTTC. It codes for CASSLGTQLGGYGYTF.

The CDR3 loop reads CASSLAPSGASTDTQYF. Written as DNA, the CDR3 is TGTGCCAGCAGCCTCGCACCCAGCGGGGCGAGCACAGATACGCAGTATTTT. The chain recombines TRBV7-2 with TRBJ2-3; TRBD2 matches 7 bases. Losses at the gene ends were 5 bases for V and 0 bases for J; bases not matched to a gene: 11. Germline values: CDR1 SGHTA, CDR2 FQGNSA. This CDR3 has 17 residues.

J is TRBJ2-1 and V is TRBV2; possible D gene TRBD2, 5 bases. The CDR3 has 17 residues. V lost 7 bases, J lost 0 bases, and 19 bases lay in between. Germline-derived CDR1 and CDR2 are SNHLY and FYNNEI. CDR3 DNA: TGTGCCAGCACCCCACAAGGACTTTCCATCTCCTACAATGAGCAGTTCTTC. The encoded protein is CASTPQGLSISYNEQFF.